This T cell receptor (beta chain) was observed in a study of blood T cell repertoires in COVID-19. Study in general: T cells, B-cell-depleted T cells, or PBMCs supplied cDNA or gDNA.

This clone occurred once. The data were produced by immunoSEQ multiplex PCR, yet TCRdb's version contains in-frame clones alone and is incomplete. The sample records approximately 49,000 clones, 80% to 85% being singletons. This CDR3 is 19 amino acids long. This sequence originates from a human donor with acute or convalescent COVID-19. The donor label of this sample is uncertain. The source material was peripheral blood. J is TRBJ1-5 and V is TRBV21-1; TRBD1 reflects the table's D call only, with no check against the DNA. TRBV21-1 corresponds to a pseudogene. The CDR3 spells CASSKEDRDGRLYNQPQHF. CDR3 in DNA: TGTGCCAGCAGCAAGGAGGACAGGGACGGTAGACTCTACAATCAGCCCCAGCATTTT.